This TCR beta chain comes out of a study of blood T cell repertoires in COVID-19. For the study at large: Samples taken during acute and convalescent COVID-19 were collected in the United States, Italy and Spain. PBMCs, B-cell-depleted T cells, or T cells were the source of the cDNA or gDNA that made up the material.

CDR3 length: 12 amino acids. The germline CDR1 and CDR2 sequences are SNHLY and FYNNEI. Trimming removed 1 base from V and 5 bases from J, with 5 bases in between. In the authors' workflow: The assay estimated nucleated cells by amplifying reference gene primers. Using immunoSEQ multiplex PCR, the repertoire was profiled, and TCRdb retains in-frame clones only, with some absent. V and J calls plus clone size are reproduced from that table; the DNA served to infer D and trimming. The table shows approximately 70,000 clones, with around nine tenths occurring only once. V is TRBV2 and J is TRBJ1-1, with D hard to call. The sequencing input was peripheral blood. The receptor's source is a woman aged 18-30 years with acute or convalescent COVID-19. The CDR3 loop is CASSEGETEAFF. The CDR3 DNA reads as TGTGCCAGCAGTGAAGGGGAGACTGAAGCTTTCTTT. Combining the CDR3 with reference TRBV2 and TRBJ1-1 gives the whole variable domain EPEVTQTPSHQVTQMGQEVILRCVPISNHLYFYWYRQILGQKVEFLVSFYNNEISEKSEIFDDQFSVERPDGSNFTLKIRSTKLEDSAMYFCASSEGETEAFFGQGTRLTVV.